Listed below are T cell receptor beta chains from one sample, sequenced in a study of cytomegalovirus exposure and HLA in healthy donors. Clones were read by immunoSEQ multiplex PCR, and TCRdb kept only the in-frame ones, dropping some. The table shows under 200,000 clones, with around 77% occurring only once. Material: PBMCs. Source of these receptors: a man aged 60-69 years in good health and CMV-seronegative. The conserved cysteine and the conserved F or W are not part of the CDR3 here.

j_call v_call cdr3_aa
TRBJ2-7 TRBV21-1 ASSNRRVPGEQY
TRBJ2-5 TRBV5-4 ASSSTGGQGAETQY
TRBJ2-1 TRBV5-4 ASSLVAQGGDEQF
TRBJ1-2 TRBV5-4 ASSPPGTGGRWGT
TRBJ1-2 TRBV5-1 ASTPGTHYGYT
TRBJ2-7 TRBV9 ASSVGGQARGEQY
TRBJ1-1 TRBV6-6 ASSYNMAVMNTEAF
TRBJ2-2 TRBV30 AWSGRDTGELF
TRBJ2-3 TRBV4-1 ASSRSGLAGGGTDTQY
TRBJ1-2 TRBV5-4 ASSLKGVSYGYT
TRBJ2-5 TRBV7-3 ASSGTGGLLETQY
TRBJ2-7 TRBV5-6 ASSFTGSYEQY
TRBJ1-5 TRBV6-6 ASGLGRVNQPQH
TRBJ1-2 TRBV10-2 ASSVLGGGIYGYT
TRBJ2-1 TRBV6-5 ASSGTAYNEQF
TRBJ2-3 TRBV9 ASSALAGVADTQY
TRBJ2-7 TRBV1 TSSHGTSGALLEQY
TRBJ1-2 TRBV28 ASSLFPFRTVNYGYT
TRBJ2-7 TRBV10-3 AISESGTGGPYEQY
TRBJ2-2 TRBV6-1 ASSETQGTGGELF
TRBJ2-2 TRBV2 ASSVASGRALGELF
TRBJ2-1 TRBV7-7 ASSPLQGAANYNEQF
TRBJ2-3 TRBV7-2 ASSLIRPGLATRPQY
TRBJ1-2 TRBV6-1 ASRTGGRDGYT
TRBJ2-5 TRBV5-1 ASSVGGQETQY
TRBJ2-1 TRBV7-9 ASSQGQGTYNEQF
TRBJ1-1 TRBV7-2 ASSFRAPPGAEAF
TRBJ2-2 TRBV11-2 ASSKGPFANTGELF
TRBJ1-2 TRBV5-6 ASNLIRGNYGYT
TRBJ1-2 TRBV29-1 SVERGQGYGYP
TRBJ2-3 TRBV9 ASSVAPSGGARY
TRBJ1-2 TRBV7-9 ASSPSTNYGYT
TRBJ2-2 TRBV19 ASSSRAGVTGELF
TRBJ2-2 TRBV4-1 ASSPRLGDNTGELF
TRBJ1-2 TRBV12-5 ASAPGMTYGYT
TRBJ1-2 TRBV6-5 ASSYSNPGIGYT
TRBJ2-3 TRBV11-2 ASTGGRDTQY
TRBJ1-5 TRBV5-5 ASSEQGISNQPQH
TRBJ2-5 TRBV5-4 ASSLDRAQETQY
TRBJ2-5 TRBV28 ASSLGGIETQY
TRBJ2-3 TRBV5-6 ASSSILAGARTDTQY
TRBJ1-4 TRBV11-2 ASSLRGNEKLF
TRBJ2-1 TRBV4-2 ASSQEGTSGITYNEQF
TRBJ2-5 TRBV7-5 VRSAFGRGNQETQY
TRBJ2-3 TRBV7-9 ASSPRDSHATDTQY
TRBJ2-5 TRBV2 ASSWTGVETQY
TRBJ2-7 TRBV5-1 ASIYRRGLFQYEQY
TRBJ1-2 TRBV6-5 ASSYGLYYGYT
TRBJ1-2 TRBV4-1 ASSQVAGGYT
TRBJ1-5 TRBV5-1 ASSEGSSNQPQH
TRBJ2-5 TRBV7-9 ASSPTGRETQY